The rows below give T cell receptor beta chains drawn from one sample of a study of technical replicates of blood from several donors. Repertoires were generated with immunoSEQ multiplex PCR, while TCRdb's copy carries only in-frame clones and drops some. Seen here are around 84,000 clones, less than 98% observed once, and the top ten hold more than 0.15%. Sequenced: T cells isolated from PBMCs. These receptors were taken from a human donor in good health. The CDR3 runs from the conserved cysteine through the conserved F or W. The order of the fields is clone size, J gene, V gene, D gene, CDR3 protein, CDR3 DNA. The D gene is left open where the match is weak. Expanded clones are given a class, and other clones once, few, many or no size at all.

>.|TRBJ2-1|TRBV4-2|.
CASSQDRGAKQFF
TGTGCCAGCAGCCAAGACAGGGGAGCTAAGCAGTTCTTC
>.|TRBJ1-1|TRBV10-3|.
CASQGGWDTEAFF
TGTGCCTCGCAAGGGGGTTGGGACACTGAAGCTTTCTTT
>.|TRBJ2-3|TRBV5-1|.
CASSLAGGTGFTDTQYF
TGCGCCAGCAGCTTGGCCGGGGGGACAGGATTCACAGATACGCAGTATTTT
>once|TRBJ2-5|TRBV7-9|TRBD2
CASSLPQTSGGQETQYF
TGTGCCAGCAGCTTACCCCAGACTAGCGGGGGACAAGAGACCCAGTACTTC
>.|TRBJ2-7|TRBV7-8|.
CASSPGTSGYEQYF
TGTGCCAGCAGCCCCGGGACATCTGGGTACGAGCAGTACTTC
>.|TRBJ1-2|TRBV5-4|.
CASSFDSANYGYTF
TGTGCCAGCAGCTTTGACAGTGCTAACTATGGCTACACCTTC
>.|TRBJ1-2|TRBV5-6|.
CASSSGGPGIYGYTF
TGTGCCAGCAGCTCCGGGGGGCCAGGAATCTATGGCTACACCTTC
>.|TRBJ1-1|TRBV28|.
CASRLRSTRRSTEAFF
TGTGCCAGCAGATTAAGGTCCACGAGAAGGAGCACTGAAGCTTTCTTT
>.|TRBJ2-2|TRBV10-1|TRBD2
CASSESRGGTGELFF
TGCGCCAGCAGTGAGTCGCGGGGGGGCACCGGGGAGCTGTTTTTT
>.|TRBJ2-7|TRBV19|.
CASSGTGVGYEQYF
TGTGCCAGTAGTGGAACGGGAGTAGGTTACGAGCAGTACTTC
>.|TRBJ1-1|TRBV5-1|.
CASSLYGQGTEAFF
TGCGCCAGCAGCTTATATGGGCAGGGGACTGAAGCTTTCTTT
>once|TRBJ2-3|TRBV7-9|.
CASSPSTDTQYF
TGTGCCAGCAGCCCGAGCACAGATACGCAGTATTTT
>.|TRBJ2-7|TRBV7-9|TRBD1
CASSRGQAPFGRQYF
TGTGCCAGCAGCCGAGGACAGGCCCCATTCGGCCGGCAGTACTTC
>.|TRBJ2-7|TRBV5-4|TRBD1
CASSVGTGVYEQYF
TGTGCCAGCTCGGTTGGGACAGGGGTTTACGAGCAGTACTTC
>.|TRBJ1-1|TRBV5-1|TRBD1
CASSLRTGPTEAFF
TGCGCCAGCAGCTTACGGACAGGGCCCACTGAAGCTTTCTTT
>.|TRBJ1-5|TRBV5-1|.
CATTGGPRYSNHKPQHF
TGCGCCACCACAGGAGGGCCTCGATATAGCAATCATAAGCCCCAGCATTTT
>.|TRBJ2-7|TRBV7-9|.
CASSLAIKATGTDEQYF
TGTGCCAGCAGCTTAGCGATTAAGGCGACAGGAACGGACGAGCAGTACTTC
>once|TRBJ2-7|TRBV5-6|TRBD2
CASSSSRDYSYEQYF
TGTGCCAGCAGCTCTTCCCGGGACTATTCCTACGAGCAGTACTTC
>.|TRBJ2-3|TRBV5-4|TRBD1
CASTSGQATDTQYF
TGTGCCAGCACATCAGGACAGGCCACAGATACGCAGTATTTT
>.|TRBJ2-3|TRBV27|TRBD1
CASSITSGRGRFTDTQYF
TGTGCCAGCAGCATAACATCGGGCAGGGGGCGCTTCACAGATACGCAGTATTTT
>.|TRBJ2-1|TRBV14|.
CASSQFSGSVEQFF
TGTGCCAGCAGCCAATTTTCGGGAAGCGTTGAGCAGTTCTTC
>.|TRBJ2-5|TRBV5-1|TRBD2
CASSSSGTIGQETQYF
TGCGCCAGCAGCTCCAGTGGGACTATAGGCCAAGAGACCCAGTACTTC
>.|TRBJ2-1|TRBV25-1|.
CASSDHRAYNEQFF
TGTGCCAGCAGTGATCACAGAGCCTACAATGAGCAGTTCTTC
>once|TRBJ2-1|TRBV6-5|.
CASSFLGVSGNEQFF
TGTGCCAGCAGTTTCCTAGGGGTTTCCGGCAATGAGCAGTTCTTC
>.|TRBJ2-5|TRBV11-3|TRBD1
CASTRDRGSEGETQYF
TGTGCCAGCACGAGGGACAGGGGCTCCGAAGGGGAGACCCAGTACTTC
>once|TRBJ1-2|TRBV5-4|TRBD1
CASRLRQGANYGYTF
TGTGCCAGCAGACTCCGACAGGGGGCTAACTATGGCTACACCTTC
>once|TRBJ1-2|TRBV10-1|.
CASSESIQGYGYTF
TGCGCCAGCAGTGAGTCGATCCAGGGCTATGGCTACACCTTC
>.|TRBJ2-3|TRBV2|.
CASLDSTDTQYF
TGTGCCAGCTTAGATAGCACAGATACGCAGTATTTT
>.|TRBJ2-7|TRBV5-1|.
CASSFGTGDWYEQYF
TGCGCCAGCAGCTTCGGAACGGGAGATTGGTACGAGCAGTACTTC
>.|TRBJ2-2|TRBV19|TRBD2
CASSIRTSGGRNTGELFF
TGTGCCAGTAGTATCCGGACTAGCGGAGGACGTAACACCGGGGAGCTGTTTTTT
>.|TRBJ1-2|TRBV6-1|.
CASSEQGNYGYTF
TGTGCCAGCAGTGAACAGGGGAACTATGGCTACACCTTC
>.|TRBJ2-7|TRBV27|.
CASSSWATSYEQYF
TGTGCCAGCAGTAGTTGGGCAACGTCCTACGAGCAGTACTTC
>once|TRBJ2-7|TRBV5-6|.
CASSFTIPIGSEQYF
TGTGCCAGCAGCTTCACCATCCCCATCGGGAGCGAGCAGTACTTC
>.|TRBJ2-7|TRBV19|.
CASSMIRGDEQYF
TGTGCCAGTAGTATGATCAGGGGGGACGAGCAGTACTTC
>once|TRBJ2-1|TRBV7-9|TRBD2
CASSTSATDEQFF
TGTGCCAGCAGCACTAGCGCGACCGATGAGCAGTTCTTC
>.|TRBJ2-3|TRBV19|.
CASSIGRSSTDTQYF
TGTGCCAGTAGTATAGGGCGGTCTAGCACAGATACGCAGTATTTT
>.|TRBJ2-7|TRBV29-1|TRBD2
CSVWGLAGVLEQYF
TGCAGCGTTTGGGGACTAGCGGGGGTCCTCGAGCAGTACTTC
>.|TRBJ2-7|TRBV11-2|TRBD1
CASRSYRGHEQYF
TGTGCCAGCAGATCTTACAGGGGGCACGAGCAGTACTTC
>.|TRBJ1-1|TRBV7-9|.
CASSPHYGTNDTEAFF
TGTGCCAGCAGCCCTCACTACGGGACAAATGACACTGAAGCTTTCTTT
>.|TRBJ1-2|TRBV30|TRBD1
CAWSTLKDRVRDGYTF
TGTGCCTGGAGTACGCTTAAGGACAGGGTGCGGGATGGCTACACCTTC
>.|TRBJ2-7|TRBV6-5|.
CASSYGRATLEQYF
TGTGCCAGCAGTTACGGCAGGGCGACGCTCGAGCAGTACTTC
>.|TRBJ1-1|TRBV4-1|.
CASSHLQGLERSPMNTEAFF
TGCGCCAGCAGCCATCTGCAGGGACTAGAAAGGAGCCCGATGAACACTGAAGCTTTCTTT
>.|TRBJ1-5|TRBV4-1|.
CASSQGNIKGHGNQPQHF
TGCGCCAGCAGCCAAGGAAACATTAAGGGGCATGGAAATCAGCCCCAGCATTTT
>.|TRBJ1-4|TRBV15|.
CATSSSTGWGNEKLFF
TGTGCCACCAGCAGTTCGACAGGTTGGGGAAATGAAAAACTGTTTTTT
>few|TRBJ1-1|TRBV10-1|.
CASSESTGWRTEAFF
TGCGCCAGCAGTGAGTCGACAGGCTGGAGGACTGAAGCTTTCTTT
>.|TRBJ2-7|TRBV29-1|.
CSVAVAGTDYEQYF
TGCAGCGTGGCGGTGGCGGGGACCGACTACGAGCAGTACTTC